The clone carrying this T cell receptor (beta chain) occurred once. Its antigen is still unknown. The study ran its PCR with 60 Vbeta and 13 Jbeta primers. In the authors' methods: A later analysis tallied 75 million to 80 million unique TCR beta chains, roughly 11 million of them shared. This table comes from immunoSEQ multiplex PCR, and its TCRdb copy is limited to in-frame clones, with some not included. The DNA gave D and trimming, while V, J and clone size come from that table. The sample consists of under 150,000 clones, roughly 80% of them appearing once. CDR3 length: 15 residues. Germline V gene sequence: CDR1 SEHNR, CDR2 FQNEAQ (reference sequence). V dropped 3 bases and J dropped 3 bases, with 13 bases sitting between them. Healthy bone marrow donors made up the donors. The data are from a study of cytomegalovirus exposure and HLA in healthy donors. Study conclusions and caveats: Follow-up analysis found HLA locus-dependent TCR association rates, highest for DRB1 and lowest for HLA-C.

This sequence originates from a female donor in good health and CMV-seronegative. Material for sequencing was PBMCs. The V and J genes are TRBV7-9 and TRBJ2-3, with D perhaps matching TRBD1 (6 bases). CDR3 region: CASSLGAKGTDTQYF. The CDR3 DNA sequence: TGTGCCAGCAGCTTGGGGGCTAAAGGAACAGATACGCAGTATTTT. Full variable domain (outside the CDR3, taken from reference TRBV7-9 and TRBJ2-3): DTGVSQNPRHKITKRGQNVTFRCDPISEHNRLYWYRQTLGQGPEFLTYFQNEAQLEKSRLLSDRFSAERPKGSFSTLEIQRTEQGDSAMYLCASSLGAKGTDTQYFGPGTRLTVL.